The next 18 T cell receptor beta chains were all read from a single sample in a study of CD8 T cells in ankylosing spondylitis. TCRdb passed the 5' RACE reads through MiXCR, listing each CDR3 protein once. The sample has roughly 700,000 distinct CDR3 sequences; about 20% are singletons. Antigen specificity for these receptors is unknown. General study findings and limits: A TCR beta motif made of fewer than ten highly homologous variants seemed typical of ankylosing spondylitis blood.

Material for sequencing was blood, either unsorted or a sorted T cell fraction (not recorded which). These receptor sequences come from a male donor with ankylosing spondylitis.

This clonotype turned up a few times. The rearrangement links TRBV5-6 to TRBJ1-1, with D unclear. Germline V lookup: CDR1 SGHDT, CDR2 YYEEEE. V shed 2 bases and J shed 1 base, with 6 bases lying between them. This CDR3 has 13 amino acids. The CDR3 sequence is CASSFSENTEAFF. DNA for the CDR3: TGTGCCAGCAGCTTTTCGGAGAACACTGAAGCTTTCTTT.

The chain couples TRBV10-2 to TRBJ2-7; either TRBD1 or TRBD2 may fit D (6 bases each). This CDR3 contains 17 residues. Germline V CDR1 and CDR2: WSHSY, SAAADI. Between the trimmed V and J ends, which lost 4 bases and 1 base, there was a span of 20 bases. In nucleotides, the CDR3 is TGCGCCAGCAGTGTTGGAGCTGGAGGGGGGCAGTCCTACGAGCAGTACTTC. This gives the protein CASSVGAGGGQSYEQYF.

The genes are TRBV7-2 and TRBJ2-5; 13 bases agree with TRBD2. Germline V gives CDR1 SGHTA, CDR2 FQGNSA. With V trimmed by 5 bases and J by 5 bases, 11 bases remained unmatched. The CDR3 covers 17 residues. The CDR3 DNA follows: TGTGCCAGCAGCCCCAGGACTAGCGGGGGAGCGCGTGAGACCCAGTACTTC. It is translated as CASSPRTSGGARETQYF.

The chain has TRBV7-8 and TRBJ2-7; D gene uncertain. CDR3 size: 13 residues. Deletions cut 6 bases from V and 3 bases from J, with 12 bases between. Germline CDR1 SGHVS, CDR2 FQNEAQ. The CDR3 here is CASRRQTNYEQYF. The CDR3 nucleotides are TGTGCCAGCAGGAGGCAGACAAACTACGAGCAGTACTTC.

This chain joins TRBV29-1 and TRBJ2-1; maybe TRBD1 (6 bases). Trimming cost V 3 bases and J 3 bases, with 12 bases left between them. The CDR3 has 14 residues. Germline V CDR1 and CDR2: SQVTM, ANQGSEA. The CDR3 nucleotides read TGCAGCGTTGATAGACAGGACCTCTACAATGAGCAGTTCTTC. Amino acids: CSVDRQDLYNEQFF.

This clonotype was seen more than once but under ten times. The V and J genes are TRBV5-1 and TRBJ2-1; 9 bases agree with TRBD1. Trimming took 3 bases from V and 12 from J; bases not matched to a gene: 4. CDR1 is SGHRS, CDR2 YFSETQ, per germline. CDR3 length: 12 residues. CDR3 region: CASSWGQGWQFF. The CDR3, as DNA: TGCGCCAGCAGCTGGGGACAGGGCTGGCAGTTCTTC. Drawing the rest from reference TRBV5-1 and TRBJ2-1, the complete variable domain is KAGVTQTPRYLIKTRGQQVTLSCSPISGHRSVSWYQQTPGQGLQFLFEYFSETQRNKGNFPGRFSGRQFSNSRSEMNVSTLELGDSALYLCASSWGQGWQFFGPGTRLTVL.

The table lists this clonotype with a count of one. The chain links TRBV3-1 to TRBJ1-1; 8 bases line up with TRBD1. Germline CDR1 is LGHDT and CDR2 is YNNKEL (reference sequence). V shed 3 bases and J 5 bases; nucleotides not matched to a gene: 11. The CDR3 has 16 residues. DNA of the CDR3: TGTGCCAGCAGCCAGACCGGACAGGGAAGAGGGACTGAAGCTTTCTTT. It is translated as CASSQTGQGRGTEAFF. The full variable domain, completed using reference TRBV3-1 and TRBJ1-1, is DTAVSQTPKYLVTQMGNDKSIKCEQNLGHDTMYWYKQDSKKFLKIMFSYNNKELIINETVPNRFSPKSPDKAHLNLHINSLELGDSAVYFCASSQTGQGRGTEAFFGQGTRLTVV.

The sample holds many counts of this clonotype. The rearrangement uses TRBV20-1 and TRBJ2-3; TRBD2 might be the D (6 bases). Germline V gives CDR1 DFQATT, CDR2 SNEGSKA (reference sequence). The CDR3 sequence is 15 residues long. Trimming took 3 bases from V and 1 from J, leaving 14 bases between them. The CDR3 here is CSARPLLAGTDTQYF. The CDR3 DNA reads as TGCAGTGCTAGGCCCCTACTAGCAGGCACAGATACGCAGTATTTT.

The chain links TRBV21-1 to TRBJ2-1; the listed D gene, TRBD2, was not tested against the DNA. TRBV21-1 is marked as a pseudogene. CDR3 size: 18 residues. The CDR3, as DNA: TGTGCCAGCAGCACCCCTGAGGGCTCCCCGGCCTCCTACAATGAGCAGTTCTTC. This translates into CASSTPEGSPASYNEQFF.

This chain uses TRBV28 with TRBJ2-7; 7 nucleotides agree with TRBD2. Trimming took 4 bases from V and 5 from J; bases not matched to a gene: 11. This CDR3 spans 15 amino acids. The germline V gene has CDR1 MDHEN and CDR2 SYDVKM. The CDR3 DNA reads TGTGCCAGCAGTTCCCCCGGGGGGAGAATCGACGAGCAGTACTTC. It specifies CASSSPGGRIDEQYF.

The rearrangement links TRBV20-1 to TRBJ2-3, with D uncertain. Germline CDR1 is DFQATT and CDR2 is SNEGSKA (reference sequence). V was trimmed by 5 bases and J by 4 bases, leaving 13 bases between them. There are 13 residues in the CDR3. The CDR3: CSASGLIADTQYF. The CDR3 DNA reads TGCAGTGCTTCTGGGTTGATAGCAGATACGCAGTATTTT.

This clonotype was seen more than once but under ten times. This chain uses TRBV9 with TRBJ2-2, with 9 bases matching TRBD2. The ends lost 0 bases at V and 3 bases at J; junction bases unmatched: 9. Looked up from germline, CDR1 is SGDLS and CDR2 is YYNGEE. This CDR3 spans 18 amino acids. CDR3 loop: CASSVEASGAVHTGELFF. The CDR3 region has the DNA TGTGCCAGCAGCGTAGAGGCTAGCGGGGCGGTACACACCGGGGAGCTGTTTTTT. Full variable domain (outside the CDR3, taken from reference TRBV9 and TRBJ2-2): DSGVTQTPKHLITATGQRVTLRCSPRSGDLSVYWYQQSLDQGLQFLIQYYNGEERAKGNILERFSAQQFPDLHSELNLSSLELGDSALYFCASSVEASGAVHTGELFFGEGSRLTVL.

The chain couples TRBV5-6 to TRBJ1-1; 7 bases agree with TRBD1. Germline lookup yields CDR1 SGHDT and CDR2 YYEEEE. The CDR3 totals 13 residues. Unmatched junction bases numbered 3, after V lost 4 bases and J lost 3 bases. The CDR3 spells CASSHRGYTEAFF. The CDR3 DNA reads as TGTGCCAGCAGCCACAGGGGATACACTGAAGCTTTCTTT.

V usage is TRBV5-1 and J usage is TRBJ2-1; D is tentatively TRBD1 or TRBD2 (6 bases each). Germline CDR1 reads SGHRS; CDR2 reads YFSETQ. The CDR3 runs to 14 residues. V lost 2 bases, J lost 5 bases, and 11 bases lay in between. In DNA form, the CDR3 reads TGCGCCAGCAGCTTCGCTCGGGGGCACAATGAGCAGTTCTTC. It encodes CASSFARGHNEQFF. The whole variable domain, remainder taken from reference TRBV5-1 and TRBJ2-1, is KAGVTQTPRYLIKTRGQQVTLSCSPISGHRSVSWYQQTPGQGLQFLFEYFSETQRNKGNFPGRFSGRQFSNSRSEMNVSTLELGDSALYLCASSFARGHNEQFFGPGTRLTVL.

This chain connects TRBV7-9 to TRBJ1-2; unclear D gene. This CDR3 has 12 residues. V gave up 3 bases and J gave up 6 bases, with 8 bases separating them. The germline V gene encodes CDR1 SEHNR and CDR2 FQNEAQ (reference sequence). The CDR3 nucleotides read TGTGCCAGCAGCTTGATAGACAATGGCTACACCTTC. It translates to CASSLIDNGYTF. Full variable domain (outside the CDR3, taken from reference TRBV7-9 and TRBJ1-2): DTGVSQNPRHKITKRGQNVTFRCDPISEHNRLYWYRQTLGQGPEFLTYFQNEAQLEKSRLLSDRFSAERPKGSFSTLEIQRTEQGDSAMYLCASSLIDNGYTFGSGTRLTVV.

This clonotype has only a few counts. The V and J genes are TRBV20-1 and TRBJ2-3; D uncertain. The length of the CDR3 is 15 residues. The V gene lost 3 bases and the J gene lost 2 bases, with 15 bases spanning the gap. Looked up from germline, CDR1 is DFQATT and CDR2 is SNEGSKA (reference sequence). CDR3 residues: CSASKAQSLTDTQYF. The CDR3 DNA sequence: TGCAGTGCTAGCAAGGCCCAATCCCTCACAGATACGCAGTATTTT.

This clonotype has more than one count but fewer than ten. The V call is TRBV7-9, the J call TRBJ2-6, with no clear D. The V end lost 5 bases, the J end lost 0 bases, and 5 bases lay between the germline ends. Looked up from germline, CDR1 is SEHNR and CDR2 is FQNEAQ (reference sequence). This CDR3 region has 14 residues. The CDR3 sequence is CASSIASGANVLTF. Here the CDR3 DNA reads TGTGCCAGCAGCATCGCCTCTGGGGCCAACGTCCTGACTTTC. The variable domain in full, completed from reference TRBV7-9 and TRBJ2-6, reads DTGVSQNPRHKITKRGQNVTFRCDPISEHNRLYWYRQTLGQGPEFLTYFQNEAQLEKSRLLSDRFSAERPKGSFSTLEIQRTEQGDSAMYLCASSIASGANVLTFGAGSRLTVL.

This clonotype was observed a handful of times. This chain joins TRBV3-1 and TRBJ1-2, with D unclear. Germline CDR1 LGHDT, CDR2 YNNKEL (reference sequence). Trimming pared 4 bases from V and 1 base from J, leaving 10 bases between. This CDR3 has 14 residues. Here the CDR3 DNA reads TGTGCCAGCAGCCCAATGGGGAGTAACTATGGCTACACCTTC. Residues: CASSPMGSNYGYTF.